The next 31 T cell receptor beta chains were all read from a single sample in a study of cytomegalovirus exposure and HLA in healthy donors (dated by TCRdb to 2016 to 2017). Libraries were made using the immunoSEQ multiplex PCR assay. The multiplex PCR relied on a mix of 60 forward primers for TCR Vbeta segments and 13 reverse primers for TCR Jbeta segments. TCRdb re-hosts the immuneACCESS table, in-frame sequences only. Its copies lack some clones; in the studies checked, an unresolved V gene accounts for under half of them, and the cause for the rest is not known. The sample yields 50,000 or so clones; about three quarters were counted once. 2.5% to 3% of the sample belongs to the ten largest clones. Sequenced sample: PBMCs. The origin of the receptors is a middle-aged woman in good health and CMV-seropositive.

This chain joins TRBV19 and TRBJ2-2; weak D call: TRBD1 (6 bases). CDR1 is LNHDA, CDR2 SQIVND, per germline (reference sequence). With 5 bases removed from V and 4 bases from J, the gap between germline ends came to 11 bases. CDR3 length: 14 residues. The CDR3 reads CASSSTGLTGELFF. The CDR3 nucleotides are TGTGCCAGTAGTTCCACAGGGCTCACCGGGGAGCTGTTTTTT. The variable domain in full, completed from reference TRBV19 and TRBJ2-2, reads DGGITQSPKYLFRKEGQNVTLSCEQNLNHDAMYWYRQDPGQGLRLIYYSQIVNDFQKGDIAEGYSVSREKKESFPLTVTSAQKNPTAFYLCASSSTGLTGELFFGEGSRLTVL.

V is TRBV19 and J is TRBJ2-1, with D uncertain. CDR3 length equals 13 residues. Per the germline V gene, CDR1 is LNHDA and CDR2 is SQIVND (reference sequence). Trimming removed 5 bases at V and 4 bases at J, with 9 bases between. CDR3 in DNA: TGTGCCAGTAGTTCAAGCGTTTACAATGAGCAGTTCTTC. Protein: CASSSSVYNEQFF.

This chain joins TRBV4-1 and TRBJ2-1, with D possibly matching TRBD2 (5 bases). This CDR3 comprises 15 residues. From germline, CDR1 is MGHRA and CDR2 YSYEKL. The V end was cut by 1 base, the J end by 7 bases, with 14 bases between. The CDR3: CASSQGRTGLNEQFF. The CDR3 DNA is TGCGCCAGCAGCCAAGGGAGGACGGGCCTTAATGAGCAGTTCTTC.

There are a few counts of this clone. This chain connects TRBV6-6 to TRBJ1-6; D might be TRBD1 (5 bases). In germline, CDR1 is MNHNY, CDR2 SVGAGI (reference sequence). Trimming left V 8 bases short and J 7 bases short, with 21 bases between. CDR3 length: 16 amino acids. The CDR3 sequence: CASRSQGISFNSPLHF. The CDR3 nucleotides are TGTGCCAGCCGCTCTCAGGGTATCTCGTTCAATTCACCCCTCCACTTT.

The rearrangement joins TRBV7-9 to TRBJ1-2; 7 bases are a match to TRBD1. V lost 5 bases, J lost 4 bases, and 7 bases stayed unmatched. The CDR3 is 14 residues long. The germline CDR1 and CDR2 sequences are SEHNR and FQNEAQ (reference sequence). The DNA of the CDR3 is TGTGCCAGCAGCCGGGACAGAGGTCTCTATGGCTACACCTTC. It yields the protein CASSRDRGLYGYTF. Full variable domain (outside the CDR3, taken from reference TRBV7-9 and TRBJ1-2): DTGVSQNPRHKITKRGQNVTFRCDPISEHNRLYWYRQTLGQGPEFLTYFQNEAQLEKSRLLSDRFSAERPKGSFSTLEIQRTEQGDSAMYLCASSRDRGLYGYTFGSGTRLTVV.

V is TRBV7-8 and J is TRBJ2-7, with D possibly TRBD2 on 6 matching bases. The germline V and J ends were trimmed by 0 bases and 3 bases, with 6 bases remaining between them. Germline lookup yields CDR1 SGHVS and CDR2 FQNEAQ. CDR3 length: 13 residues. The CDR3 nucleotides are TGTGCCAGCAGCTTAGCGCGGGGCTACGAGCAGTACTTC. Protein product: CASSLARGYEQYF.

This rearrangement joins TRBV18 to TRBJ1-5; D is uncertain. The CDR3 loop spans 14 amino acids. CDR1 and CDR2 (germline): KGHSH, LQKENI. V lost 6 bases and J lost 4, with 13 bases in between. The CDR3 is CASSPMGRNQPQHF. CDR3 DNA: TGTGCCAGCTCCCCGATGGGCCGGAATCAGCCCCAGCATTTT.

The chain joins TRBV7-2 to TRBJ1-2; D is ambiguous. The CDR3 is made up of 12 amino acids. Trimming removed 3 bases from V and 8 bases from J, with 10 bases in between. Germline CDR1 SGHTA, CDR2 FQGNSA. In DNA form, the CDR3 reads TGTGCCAGCAGCTTCTTGAACTGGGGCTACACCTTC. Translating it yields CASSFLNWGYTF.

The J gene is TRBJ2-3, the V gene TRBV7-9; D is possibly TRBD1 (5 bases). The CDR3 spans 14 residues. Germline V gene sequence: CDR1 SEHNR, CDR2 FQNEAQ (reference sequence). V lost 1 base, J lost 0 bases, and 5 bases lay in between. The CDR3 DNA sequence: TGTGCCAGCAGCTTAGAGGGGAGCACAGATACGCAGTATTTT. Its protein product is CASSLEGSTDTQYF.

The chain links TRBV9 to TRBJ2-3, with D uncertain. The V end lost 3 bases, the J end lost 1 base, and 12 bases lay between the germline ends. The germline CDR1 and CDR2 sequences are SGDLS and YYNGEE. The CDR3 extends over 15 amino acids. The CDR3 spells CASSANGGGTDTQYF. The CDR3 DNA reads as TGTGCCAGCAGCGCCAACGGCGGTGGCACAGATACGCAGTATTTT. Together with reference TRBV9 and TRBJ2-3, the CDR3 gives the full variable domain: DSGVTQTPKHLITATGQRVTLRCSPRSGDLSVYWYQQSLDQGLQFLIQYYNGEERAKGNILERFSAQQFPDLHSELNLSSLELGDSALYFCASSANGGGTDTQYFGPGTRLTVL.

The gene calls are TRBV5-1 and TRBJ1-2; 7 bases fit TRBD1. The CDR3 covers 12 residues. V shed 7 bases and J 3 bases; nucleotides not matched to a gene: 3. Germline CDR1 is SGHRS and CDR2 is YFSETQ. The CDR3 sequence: CASGTADYGYTF. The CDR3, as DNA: TGCGCCAGCGGGACAGCGGACTATGGCTACACCTTC.

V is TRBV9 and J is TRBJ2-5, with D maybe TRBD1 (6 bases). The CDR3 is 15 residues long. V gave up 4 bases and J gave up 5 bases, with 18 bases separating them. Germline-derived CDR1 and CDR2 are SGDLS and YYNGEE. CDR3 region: CASSLTGSQGETQYF. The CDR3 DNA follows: TGTGCCAGCAGCCTAACAGGGTCCCAAGGGGAGACCCAGTACTTC.

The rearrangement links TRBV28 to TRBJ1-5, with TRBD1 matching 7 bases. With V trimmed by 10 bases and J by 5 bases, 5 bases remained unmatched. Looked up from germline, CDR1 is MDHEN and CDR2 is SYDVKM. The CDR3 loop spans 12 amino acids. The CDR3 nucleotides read TGTGCCACCGGGACAGAGCATCAGCCCCAGCATTTT. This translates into CATGTEHQPQHF.

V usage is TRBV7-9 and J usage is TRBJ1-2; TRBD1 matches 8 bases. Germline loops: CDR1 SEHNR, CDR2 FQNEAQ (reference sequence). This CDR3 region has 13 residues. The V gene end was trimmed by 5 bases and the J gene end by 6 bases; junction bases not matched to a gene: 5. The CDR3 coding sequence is TGTGCCAGCAGCCATACGACAGGGGATGGCTACACCTTC. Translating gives CASSHTTGDGYTF.

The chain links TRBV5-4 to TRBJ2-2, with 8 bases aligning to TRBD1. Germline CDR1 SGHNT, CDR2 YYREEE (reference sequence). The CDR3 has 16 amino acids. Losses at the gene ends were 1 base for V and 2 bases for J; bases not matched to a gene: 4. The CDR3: CASSLNRGVNTGELFF. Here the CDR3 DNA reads TGTGCCAGCAGCTTGAACAGGGGGGTCAACACCGGGGAGCTGTTTTTT.

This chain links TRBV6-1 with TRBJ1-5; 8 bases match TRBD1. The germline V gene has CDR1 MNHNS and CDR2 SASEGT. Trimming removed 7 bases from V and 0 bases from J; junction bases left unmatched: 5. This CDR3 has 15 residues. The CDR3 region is CASTHRGDSNQPQHF. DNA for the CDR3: TGTGCCAGCACCCACAGGGGGGATAGCAATCAGCCCCAGCATTTT.

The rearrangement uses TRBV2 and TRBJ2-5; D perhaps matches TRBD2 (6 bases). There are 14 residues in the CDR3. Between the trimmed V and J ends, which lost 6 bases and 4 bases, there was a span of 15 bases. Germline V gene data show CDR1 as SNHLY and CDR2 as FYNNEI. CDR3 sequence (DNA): TGTGCCAGCAGGGCCTCCGGGGGTATAGAGACCCAGTACTTC. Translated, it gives CASRASGGIETQYF.

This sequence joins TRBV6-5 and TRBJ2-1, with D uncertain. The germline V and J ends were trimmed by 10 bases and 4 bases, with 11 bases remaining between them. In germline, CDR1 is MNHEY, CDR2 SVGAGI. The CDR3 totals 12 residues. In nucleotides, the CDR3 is TGTGCCACCCGACGGAGATACAATGAGCAGTTCTTC. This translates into CATRRRYNEQFF.

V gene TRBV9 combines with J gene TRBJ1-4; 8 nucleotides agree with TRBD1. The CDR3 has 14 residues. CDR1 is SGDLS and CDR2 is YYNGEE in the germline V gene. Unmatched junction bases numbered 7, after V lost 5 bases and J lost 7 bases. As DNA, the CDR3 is TGTGCCAGCAGTCGTACAGGGGGAGGTGAAAAACTGTTTTTT. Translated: CASSRTGGGEKLFF. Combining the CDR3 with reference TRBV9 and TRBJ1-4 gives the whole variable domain DSGVTQTPKHLITATGQRVTLRCSPRSGDLSVYWYQQSLDQGLQFLIQYYNGEERAKGNILERFSAQQFPDLHSELNLSSLELGDSALYFCASSRTGGGEKLFFGSGTQLSVL.

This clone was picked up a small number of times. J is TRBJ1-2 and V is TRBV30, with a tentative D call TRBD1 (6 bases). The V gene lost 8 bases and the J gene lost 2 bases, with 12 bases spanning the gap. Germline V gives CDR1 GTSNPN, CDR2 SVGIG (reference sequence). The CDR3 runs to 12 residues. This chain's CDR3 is CATGQLNYGYTF. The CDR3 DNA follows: TGTGCCACTGGACAGTTGAACTATGGCTACACCTTC. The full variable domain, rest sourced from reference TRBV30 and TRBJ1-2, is SQTIHQWPATLVQPVGSPLSLECTVEGTSNPNLYWYRQAAGRGLQLLFYSVGIGQISSEVPQNLSASRPQDRQFILSSKKLLLSDSGFYLCATGQLNYGYTFGSGTRLTVV.

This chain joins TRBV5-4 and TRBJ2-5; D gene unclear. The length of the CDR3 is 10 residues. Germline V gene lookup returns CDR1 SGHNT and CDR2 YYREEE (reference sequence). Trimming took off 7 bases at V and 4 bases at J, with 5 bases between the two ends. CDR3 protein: CASGRETQYF. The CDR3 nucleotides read TGTGCCAGCGGTAGAGAGACCCAGTACTTC.

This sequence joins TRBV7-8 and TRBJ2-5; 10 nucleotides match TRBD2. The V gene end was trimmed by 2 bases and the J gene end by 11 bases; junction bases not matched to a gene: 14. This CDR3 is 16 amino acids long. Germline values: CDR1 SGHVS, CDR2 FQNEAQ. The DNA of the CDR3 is TGTGCCAGCAGCTTACCGGGACTAGCGTCAGCCGGGGAGCAGTACTTC. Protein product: CASSLPGLASAGEQYF.

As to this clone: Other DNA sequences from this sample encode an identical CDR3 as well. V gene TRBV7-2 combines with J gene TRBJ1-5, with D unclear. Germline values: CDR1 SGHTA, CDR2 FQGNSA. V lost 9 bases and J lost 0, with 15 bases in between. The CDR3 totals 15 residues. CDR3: CASKHSRFSNQPQHF. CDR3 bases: TGTGCCAGTAAGCACTCACGTTTTAGCAATCAGCCCCAGCATTTT. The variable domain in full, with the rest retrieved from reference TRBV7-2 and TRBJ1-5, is GAGVSQSPSNKVTEKGKDVELRCDPISGHTALYWYRQSLGQGLEFLIYFQGNSAPDKSGLPSDRFSAERTGGSVSTLTIQRTQQEDSAVYLCASKHSRFSNQPQHFGDGTRLSIL.

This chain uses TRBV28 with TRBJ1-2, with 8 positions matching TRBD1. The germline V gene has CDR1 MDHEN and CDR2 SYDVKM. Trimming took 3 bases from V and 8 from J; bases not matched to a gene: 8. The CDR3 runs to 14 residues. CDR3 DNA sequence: TGTGCCAGCAGTTTGATCCAGGGGGCGCGCGGCTACACCTTC. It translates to CASSLIQGARGYTF.

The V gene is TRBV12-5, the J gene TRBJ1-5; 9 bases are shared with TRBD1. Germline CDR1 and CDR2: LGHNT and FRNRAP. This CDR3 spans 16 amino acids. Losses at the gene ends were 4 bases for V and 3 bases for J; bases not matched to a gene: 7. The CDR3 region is CASGSAGQGDNQPQHF. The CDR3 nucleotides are TGTGCTAGTGGTTCGGCGGGACAGGGAGACAATCAGCCCCAGCATTTT.

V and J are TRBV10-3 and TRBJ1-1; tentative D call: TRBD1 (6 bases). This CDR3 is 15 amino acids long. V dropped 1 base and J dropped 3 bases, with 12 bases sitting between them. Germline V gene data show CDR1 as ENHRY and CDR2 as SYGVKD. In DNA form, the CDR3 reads TGTGCCATCAGTGAGTTTACAGGGAGGGACACTGAAGCTTTCTTT. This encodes CAISEFTGRDTEAFF.

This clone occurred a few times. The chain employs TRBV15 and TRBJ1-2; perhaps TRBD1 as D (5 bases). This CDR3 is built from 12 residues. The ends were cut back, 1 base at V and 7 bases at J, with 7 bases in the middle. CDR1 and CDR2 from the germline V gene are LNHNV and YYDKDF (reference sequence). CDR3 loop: CATSRGGGGYTF. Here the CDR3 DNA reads TGTGCCACCAGCAGAGGCGGGGGTGGCTACACCTTC.

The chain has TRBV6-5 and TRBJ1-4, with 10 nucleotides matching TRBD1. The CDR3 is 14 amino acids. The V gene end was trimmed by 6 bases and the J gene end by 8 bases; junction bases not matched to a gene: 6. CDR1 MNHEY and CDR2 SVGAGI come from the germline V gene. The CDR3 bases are TGTGCCAGCAGATCCATGGGACAGGGGGAAAAACTGTTTTTT. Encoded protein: CASRSMGQGEKLFF.

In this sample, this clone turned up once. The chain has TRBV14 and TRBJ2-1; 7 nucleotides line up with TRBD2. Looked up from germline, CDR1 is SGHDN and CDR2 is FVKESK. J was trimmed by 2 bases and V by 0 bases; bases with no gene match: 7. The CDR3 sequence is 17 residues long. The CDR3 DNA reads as TGTGCCAGCAGCCAAGATTCCGTGAGCGGGACCTACAATGAGCAGTTCTTC. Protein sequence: CASSQDSVSGTYNEQFF.

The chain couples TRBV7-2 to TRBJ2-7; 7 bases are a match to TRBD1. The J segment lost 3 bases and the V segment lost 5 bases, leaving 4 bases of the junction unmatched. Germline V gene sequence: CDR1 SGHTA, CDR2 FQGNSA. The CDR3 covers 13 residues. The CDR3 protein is CASSRDSYYEQYF. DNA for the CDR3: TGTGCCAGCAGCCGGGACAGCTACTACGAGCAGTACTTC.

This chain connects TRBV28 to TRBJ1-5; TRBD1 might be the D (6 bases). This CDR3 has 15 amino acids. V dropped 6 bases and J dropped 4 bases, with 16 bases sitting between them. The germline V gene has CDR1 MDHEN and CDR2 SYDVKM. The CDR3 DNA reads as TGTGCCAGCAGCTGGGGAACAGGGACGAATCAGCCCCAGCATTTT. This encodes CASSWGTGTNQPQHF.